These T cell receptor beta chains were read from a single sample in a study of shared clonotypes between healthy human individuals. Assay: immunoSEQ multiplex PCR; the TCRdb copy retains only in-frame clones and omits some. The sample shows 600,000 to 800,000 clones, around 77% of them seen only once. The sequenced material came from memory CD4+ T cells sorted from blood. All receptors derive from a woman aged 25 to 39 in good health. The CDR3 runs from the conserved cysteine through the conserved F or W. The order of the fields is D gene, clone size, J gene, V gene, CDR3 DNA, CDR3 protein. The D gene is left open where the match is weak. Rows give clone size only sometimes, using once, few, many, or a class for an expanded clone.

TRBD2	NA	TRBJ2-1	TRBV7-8	TGTGCCAGCAGCTTTCGGGATAGCGGGGTGACCTACAATGAGCAGTTCTTC	CASSFRDSGVTYNEQFF
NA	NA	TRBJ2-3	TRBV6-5	TGTGCCAGCAGCACTAGGGGCACAGATACGCAGTATTTT	CASSTRGTDTQYF
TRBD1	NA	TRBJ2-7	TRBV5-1	TGCGCCAGCAGCCAAAACAGGGGGCAAATGGGAGAGCAGTACTTC	CASSQNRGQMGEQYF
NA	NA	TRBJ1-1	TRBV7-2	TGTGCCAGCAGCTCCGTGGGAGGGATCTTCACTGAAGCTTTCTTT	CASSSVGGIFTEAFF
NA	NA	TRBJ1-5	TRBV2	TGTGCCAGCAGTGAATACGGCGGTTCGGGTAATCAGCCCCAGCATTTT	CASSEYGGSGNQPQHF
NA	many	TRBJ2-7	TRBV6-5	TGTGCCAGCAGTTACAGGGAAACCTACGAGCAGTACTTC	CASSYRETYEQYF
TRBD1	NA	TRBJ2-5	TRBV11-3	TGTGCCAGCAGCGACACAGGGGTGGGGAGGACCCAGTACTTC	CASSDTGVGRTQYF
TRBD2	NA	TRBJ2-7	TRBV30	TGTGCCTGGAGACCGGGAGGGGCCGGGGAGCAGTACTTC	CAWRPGGAGEQYF
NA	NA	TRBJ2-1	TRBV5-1	TGCGCCAGCAGCTTGACTAGCAGCTCCTACAATGAGCAGTTCTTC	CASSLTSSSYNEQFF
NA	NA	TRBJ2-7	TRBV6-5	TGTGCCAGCAGGACCCCCGGGACACTATACGAGCAGTACTTC	CASRTPGTLYEQYF
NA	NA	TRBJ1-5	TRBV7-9	TGTGCCAGCAGCATGGGGAGGAGCAATCAGCCCCAGCATTTT	CASSMGRSNQPQHF
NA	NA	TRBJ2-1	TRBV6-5	TGTGCCAGCAGAGGCAATTCAAGGGGGAATGAGCAGTTCTTC	CASRGNSRGNEQFF
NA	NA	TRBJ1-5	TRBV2	TGTGCCAGCAGTGAACCCGGTCAGGGTGGTAATCAGCCCCAGCATTTT	CASSEPGQGGNQPQHF
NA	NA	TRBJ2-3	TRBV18	TGTGCCAGCTCACTCGCGAACGGGGATACGCAGTATTTT	CASSLANGDTQYF
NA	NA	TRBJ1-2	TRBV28	TGTGCCAGCAACCGGGACACCTATAACTATGGCTACACCTTC	CASNRDTYNYGYTF
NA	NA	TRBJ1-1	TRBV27	TGTGCCAGCAGTTCCCCCTACACTGAAGCTTTCTTT	CASSSPYTEAFF
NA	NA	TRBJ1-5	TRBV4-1	TGCGCCAGCAGCCAAGGGGCCTCGGGGGATCAGCCCCAGCATTTT	CASSQGASGDQPQHF
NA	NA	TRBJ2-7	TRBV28	TGTGCCAGTGCGGGGACCTACGAGCAGTACTTC	CASAGTYEQYF
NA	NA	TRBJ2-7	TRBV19	TGTGCCAGTAGAGTAGGCGGAGTAAGAGGCGAGCAGTACTTC	CASRVGGVRGEQYF
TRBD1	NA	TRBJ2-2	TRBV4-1	TGCGCCAGCAGCCCCCTGGGACAGGGTGGTGGTACCGGGGAGCTGTTTTTT	CASSPLGQGGGTGELFF
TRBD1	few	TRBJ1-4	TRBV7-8	TGTGCCAGCAGCCGGGGCACAGGGGAGTTAGCTAATGAAAAACTGTTTTTT	CASSRGTGELANEKLFF
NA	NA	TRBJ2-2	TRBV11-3	TGTGCCAGCCAAGGCGGACCGAACACCGGGGAGCTGTTTTTT	CASQGGPNTGELFF
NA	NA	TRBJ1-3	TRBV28	TGTGCCAGCACAAGGGCCGGAAACACCATATATTTT	CASTRAGNTIYF
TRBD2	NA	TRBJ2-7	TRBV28	TGTGCCAGCAGCACCGGGGGGGCAGCGGGAGAGCTCGAGCAGTACTTC	CASSTGGAAGELEQYF
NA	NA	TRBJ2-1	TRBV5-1	TGCGCCAGCAGAGAGCGGCGGGATTACGGTGAGCAGTTCTTC	CASRERRDYGEQFF
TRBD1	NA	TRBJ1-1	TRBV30	TGTGCCTGGACCGGGACAGGGGCGAGTGAAGCTTTCTTT	CAWTGTGASEAFF
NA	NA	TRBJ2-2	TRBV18	TGTGCCAGCTCCCCTAAGTCCGGGACGAACACCGGGGAGCTGTTTTTT	CASSPKSGTNTGELFF
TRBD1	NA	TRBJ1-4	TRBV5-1	TGCGCCAGCAGCTTACAGGGGATGGAAGCTGATGAAAAACTGTTTTTT	CASSLQGMEADEKLFF
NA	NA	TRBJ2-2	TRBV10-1	TGCGCCAGCAGTGAGTCGATCACCGGGGAGCTGTTTTTT	CASSESITGELFF
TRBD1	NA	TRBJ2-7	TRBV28	TGTGCCAGCCGCGATACAGGGGGCTCCTACGAGCAGTACTTC	CASRDTGGSYEQYF
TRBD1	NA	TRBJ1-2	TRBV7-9	TGTGCCAGCAGCTTAGCTAGGGGACAGGGGAGCTATGGCTACACCTTC	CASSLARGQGSYGYTF
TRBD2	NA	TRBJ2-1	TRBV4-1	TGCGCCAGCAGCCACAGCGGGAGTGGAAGCGATGAGCAGTTCTTC	CASSHSGSGSDEQFF
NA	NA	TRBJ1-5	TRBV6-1	TGTGCCAGCAGTGAACCCCGGAGCGACAGAAATCAGCCCCAGCATTTT	CASSEPRSDRNQPQHF
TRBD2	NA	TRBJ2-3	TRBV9	TGTGCCAGCAGCCCCCCTCGAGCGGGAGGAGTAGCTAGCACAGATACGCAGTATTTT	CASSPPRAGGVASTDTQYF
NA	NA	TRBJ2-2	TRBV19	TGTGCCAGTAGTATCGCAGGGGGGGCAACCGGGGAGCTGTTTTTT	CASSIAGGATGELFF
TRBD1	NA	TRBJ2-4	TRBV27	TGTGCCAGCAGGAGAGCCGGGACAGAGAAAAACATTCAGTACTTC	CASRRAGTEKNIQYF
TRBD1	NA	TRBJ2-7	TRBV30	TGTGCCCAGAACAGGGGGGCCTACGAGCAGTACTTC	CAQNRGAYEQYF
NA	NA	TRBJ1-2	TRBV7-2	TGTGCCAGCAGCTTAGTTCCAGACGGCTACACCTTC	CASSLVPDGYTF